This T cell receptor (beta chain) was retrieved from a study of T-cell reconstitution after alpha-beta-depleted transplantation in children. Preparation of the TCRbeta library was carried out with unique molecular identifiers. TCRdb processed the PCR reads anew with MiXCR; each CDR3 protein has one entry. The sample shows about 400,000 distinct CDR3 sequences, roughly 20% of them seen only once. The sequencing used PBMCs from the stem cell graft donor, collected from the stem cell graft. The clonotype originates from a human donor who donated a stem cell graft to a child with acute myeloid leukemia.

The CDR3 nucleotides are TGTGCCAGCAGTTTCCGGACAGGGACCATGAACACTGAAGCTTTCTTT. Translating gives CASSFRTGTMNTEAFF. This sequence joins TRBV12-3 or TRBV12-4 and TRBJ1-1, with 8 bases that match TRBD1. Germline trimming cut 3 bases from V and 0 bases from J; bases unmatched to any gene: 6. This CDR3 contains 16 residues.